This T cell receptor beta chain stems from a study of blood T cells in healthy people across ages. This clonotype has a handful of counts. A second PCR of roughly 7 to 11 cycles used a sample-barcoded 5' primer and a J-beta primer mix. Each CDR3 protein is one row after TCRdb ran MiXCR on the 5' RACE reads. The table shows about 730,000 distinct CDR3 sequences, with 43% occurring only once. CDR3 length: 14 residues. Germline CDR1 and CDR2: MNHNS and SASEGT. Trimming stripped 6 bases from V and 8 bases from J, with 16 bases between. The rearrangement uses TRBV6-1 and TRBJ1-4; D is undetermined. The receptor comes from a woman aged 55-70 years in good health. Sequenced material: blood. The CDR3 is CASRLERVSEKLFF. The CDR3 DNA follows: TGTGCCAGCAGACTTGAGAGGGTTTCAGAAAAACTGTTTTTT.